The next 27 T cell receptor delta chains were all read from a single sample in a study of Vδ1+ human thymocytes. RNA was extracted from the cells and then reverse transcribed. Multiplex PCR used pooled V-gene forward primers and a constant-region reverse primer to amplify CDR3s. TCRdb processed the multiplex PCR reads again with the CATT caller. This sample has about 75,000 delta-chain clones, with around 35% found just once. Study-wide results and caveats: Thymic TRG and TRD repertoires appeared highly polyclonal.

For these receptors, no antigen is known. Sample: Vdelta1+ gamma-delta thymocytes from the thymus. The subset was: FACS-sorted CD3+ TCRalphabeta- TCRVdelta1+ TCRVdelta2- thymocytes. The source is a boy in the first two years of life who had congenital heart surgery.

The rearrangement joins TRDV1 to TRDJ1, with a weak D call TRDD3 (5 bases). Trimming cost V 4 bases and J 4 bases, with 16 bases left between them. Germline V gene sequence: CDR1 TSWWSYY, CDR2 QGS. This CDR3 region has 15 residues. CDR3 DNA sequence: TGTGCTCTTGGGGTAACCAACCGTACTGGCGATAAACTCATCTTT. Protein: CALGVTNRTGDKLIF.

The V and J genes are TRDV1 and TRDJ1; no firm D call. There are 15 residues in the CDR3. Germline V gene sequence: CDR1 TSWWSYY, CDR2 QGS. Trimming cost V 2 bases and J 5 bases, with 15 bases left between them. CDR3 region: CALGESGLPGDKLIF. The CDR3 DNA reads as TGTGCTCTTGGGGAAAGCGGTCTACCCGGGGATAAACTCATCTTT.

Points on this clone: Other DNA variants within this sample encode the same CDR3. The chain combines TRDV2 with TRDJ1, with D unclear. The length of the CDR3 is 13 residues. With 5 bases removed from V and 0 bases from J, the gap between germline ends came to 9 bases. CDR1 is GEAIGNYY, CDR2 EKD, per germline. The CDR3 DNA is TGTGCCTGTGGCAACCCATACACCGATAAACTCATCTTT. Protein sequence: CACGNPYTDKLIF.

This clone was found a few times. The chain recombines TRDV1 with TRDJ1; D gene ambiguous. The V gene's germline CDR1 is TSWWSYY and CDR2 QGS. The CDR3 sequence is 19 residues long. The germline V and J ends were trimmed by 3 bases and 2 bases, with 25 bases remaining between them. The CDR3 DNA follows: TGTGCTCTTGGGGATCCGTACCCCCGCAGCCGTCCGGGAACCGATAAACTCATCTTT. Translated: CALGDPYPRSRPGTDKLIF.

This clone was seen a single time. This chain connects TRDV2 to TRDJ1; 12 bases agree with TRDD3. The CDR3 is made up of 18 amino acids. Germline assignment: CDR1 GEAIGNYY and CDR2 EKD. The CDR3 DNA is TGTGCACGACCCCGCTACAGGCTGGGGGATACGAAGGCCGATAAACTCATCTTT. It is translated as CARPRYRLGDTKADKLIF.

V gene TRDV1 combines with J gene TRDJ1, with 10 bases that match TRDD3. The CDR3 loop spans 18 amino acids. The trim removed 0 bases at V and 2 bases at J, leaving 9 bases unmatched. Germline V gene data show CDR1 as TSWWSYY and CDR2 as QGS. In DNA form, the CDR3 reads TGTGCTCTTGGGGAACTACGGGGGGGATACGTGGAAACCGATAAACTCATCTTT. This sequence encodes CALGELRGGYVETDKLIF.

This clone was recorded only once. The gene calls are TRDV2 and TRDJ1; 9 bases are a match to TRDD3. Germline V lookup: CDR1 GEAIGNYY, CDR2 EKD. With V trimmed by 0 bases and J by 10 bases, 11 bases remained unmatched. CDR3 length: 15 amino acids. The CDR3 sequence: CACDTEGLGENVLIF. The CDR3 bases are TGTGCCTGTGACACCGAGGGACTGGGGGAGAATGTACTCATCTTT.

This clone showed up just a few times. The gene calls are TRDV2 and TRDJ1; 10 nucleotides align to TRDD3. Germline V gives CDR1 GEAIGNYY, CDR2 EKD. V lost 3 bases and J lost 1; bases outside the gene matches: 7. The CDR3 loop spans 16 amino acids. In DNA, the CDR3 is TGTGCCTGTGACCATGTACTGGGGGATCTCACCGATAAACTCATCTTT. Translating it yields CACDHVLGDLTDKLIF.

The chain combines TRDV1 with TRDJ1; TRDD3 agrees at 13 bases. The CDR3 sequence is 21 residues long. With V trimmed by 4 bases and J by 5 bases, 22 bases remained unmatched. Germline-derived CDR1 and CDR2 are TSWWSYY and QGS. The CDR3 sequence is CALGVPYDPNWGIRSADKLIF. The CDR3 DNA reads TGTGCTCTTGGGGTACCCTACGACCCTAACTGGGGGATACGCTCTGCAGATAAACTCATCTTT.

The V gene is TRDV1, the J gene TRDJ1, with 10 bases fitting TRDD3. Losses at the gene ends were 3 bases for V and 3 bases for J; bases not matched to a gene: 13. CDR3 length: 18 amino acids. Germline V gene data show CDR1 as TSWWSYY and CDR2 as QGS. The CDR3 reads CALGDFPNWGIRADKLIF. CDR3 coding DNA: TGTGCTCTTGGGGACTTCCCCAACTGGGGGATCCGTGCCGATAAACTCATCTTT.

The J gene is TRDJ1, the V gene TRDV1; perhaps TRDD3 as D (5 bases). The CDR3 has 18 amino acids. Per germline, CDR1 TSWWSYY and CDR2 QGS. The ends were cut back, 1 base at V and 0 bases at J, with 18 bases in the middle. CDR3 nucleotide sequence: TGTGCTCTTGGGGAACCATGGGGACGCCGAATCGACACCGATAAACTCATCTTT. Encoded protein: CALGEPWGRRIDTDKLIF.

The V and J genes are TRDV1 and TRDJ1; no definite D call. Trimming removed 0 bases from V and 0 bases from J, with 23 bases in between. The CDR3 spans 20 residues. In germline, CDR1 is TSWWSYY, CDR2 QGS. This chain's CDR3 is CALGELSSRTGTEYTDKLIF. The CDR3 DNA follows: TGTGCTCTTGGGGAACTGTCCTCACGGACGGGAACTGAGTACACCGATAAACTCATCTTT.

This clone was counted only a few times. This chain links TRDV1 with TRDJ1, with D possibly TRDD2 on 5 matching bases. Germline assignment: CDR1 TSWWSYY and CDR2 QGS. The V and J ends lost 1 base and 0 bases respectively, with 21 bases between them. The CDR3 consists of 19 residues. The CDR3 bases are TGTGCTCTTGGGGAACCCGAGGCCTTCTGGTCGACTTACACCGATAAACTCATCTTT. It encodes CALGEPEAFWSTYTDKLIF.

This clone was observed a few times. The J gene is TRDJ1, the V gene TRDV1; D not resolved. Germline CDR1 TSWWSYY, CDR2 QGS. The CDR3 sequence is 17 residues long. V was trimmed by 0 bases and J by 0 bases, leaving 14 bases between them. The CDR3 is CALGELAFTLNTDKLIF. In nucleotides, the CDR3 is TGTGCTCTTGGGGAACTAGCTTTCACACTTAACACCGATAAACTCATCTTT.

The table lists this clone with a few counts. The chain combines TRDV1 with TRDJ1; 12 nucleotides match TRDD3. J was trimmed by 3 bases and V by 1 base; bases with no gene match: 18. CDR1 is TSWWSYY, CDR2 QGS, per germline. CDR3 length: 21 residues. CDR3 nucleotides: TGTGCTCTTGGGGAACCCGGGTTCCATTACTGGGGGATACAAATTGCCGATAAACTCATCTTT. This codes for CALGEPGFHYWGIQIADKLIF.

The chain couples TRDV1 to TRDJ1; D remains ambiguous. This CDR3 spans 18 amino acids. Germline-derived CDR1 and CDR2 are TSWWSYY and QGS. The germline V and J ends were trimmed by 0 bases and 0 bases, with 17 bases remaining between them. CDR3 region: CALGELWPFSGNTDKLIF. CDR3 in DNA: TGTGCTCTTGGGGAACTCTGGCCTTTTAGTGGTAACACCGATAAACTCATCTTT.

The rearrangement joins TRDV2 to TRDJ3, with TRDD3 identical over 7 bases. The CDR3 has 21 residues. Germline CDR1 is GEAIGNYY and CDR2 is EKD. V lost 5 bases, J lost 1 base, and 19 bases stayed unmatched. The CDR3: CACAPSLTGDILSWDTRQMFF. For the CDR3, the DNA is TGTGCCTGTGCCCCATCCCTTACTGGGGATATACTATCCTGGGACACCCGACAGATGTTTTTC.

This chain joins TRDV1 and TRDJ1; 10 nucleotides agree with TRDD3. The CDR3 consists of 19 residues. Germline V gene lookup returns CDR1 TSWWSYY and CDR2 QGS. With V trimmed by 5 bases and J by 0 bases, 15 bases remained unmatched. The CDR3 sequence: CALGKFTNGGYVYTDKLIF. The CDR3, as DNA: TGTGCTCTTGGGAAATTTACAAACGGGGGATACGTGTACACCGATAAACTCATCTTT.

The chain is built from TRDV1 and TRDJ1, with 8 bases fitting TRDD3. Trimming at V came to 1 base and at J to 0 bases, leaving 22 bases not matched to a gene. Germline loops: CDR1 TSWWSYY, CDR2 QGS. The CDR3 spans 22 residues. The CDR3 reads CALGEPPTTPRYWGSNTDKLIF. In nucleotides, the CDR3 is TGTGCTCTTGGGGAACCTCCCACCACCCCCCGGTACTGGGGGTCGAACACCGATAAACTCATCTTT.

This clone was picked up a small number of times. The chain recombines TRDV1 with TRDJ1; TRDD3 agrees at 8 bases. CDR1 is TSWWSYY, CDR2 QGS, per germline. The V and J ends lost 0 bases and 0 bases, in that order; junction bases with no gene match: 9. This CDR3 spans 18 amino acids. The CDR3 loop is CALGELGRGYPYTDKLIF. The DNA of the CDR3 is TGTGCTCTTGGGGAACTAGGTAGGGGATACCCATACACCGATAAACTCATCTTT.

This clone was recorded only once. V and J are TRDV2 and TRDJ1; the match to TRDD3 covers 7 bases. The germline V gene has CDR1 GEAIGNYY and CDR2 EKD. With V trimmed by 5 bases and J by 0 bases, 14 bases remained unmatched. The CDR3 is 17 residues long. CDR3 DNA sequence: TGTGCCTGTGCCACATCCTCTGGGGGCCTGTACACCGATAAACTCATCTTT. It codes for CACATSSGGLYTDKLIF.

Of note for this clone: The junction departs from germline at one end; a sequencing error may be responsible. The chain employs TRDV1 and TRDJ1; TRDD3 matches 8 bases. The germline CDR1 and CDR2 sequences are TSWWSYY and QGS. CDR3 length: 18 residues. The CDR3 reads CALGESRTGGRYTDKLTF. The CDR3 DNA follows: TGTGCTCTTGGGGAGTCCCGTACTGGGGGGCGGTACACCGATAAACTCACCTTT.

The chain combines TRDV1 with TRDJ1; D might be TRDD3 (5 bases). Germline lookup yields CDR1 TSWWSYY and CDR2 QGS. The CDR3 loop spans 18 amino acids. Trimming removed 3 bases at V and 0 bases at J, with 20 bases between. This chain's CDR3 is CALGDASLLGRDTDKLIF. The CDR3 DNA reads TGTGCTCTTGGGGACGCCTCCCTTTTGGGGAGAGACACCGATAAACTCATCTTT.

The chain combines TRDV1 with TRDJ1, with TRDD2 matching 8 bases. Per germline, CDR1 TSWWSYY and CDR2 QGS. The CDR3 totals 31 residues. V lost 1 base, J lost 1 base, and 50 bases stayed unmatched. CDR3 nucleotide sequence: TGTGCTCTTGGGGAACGGCCAAGGGGTTCCAGCCTTCCTATCACACCCCACAATACGCCCAGGCGGGATATGCGCACCGATAAACTCATCTTT. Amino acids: CALGERPRGSSLPITPHNTPRRDMRTDKLIF.

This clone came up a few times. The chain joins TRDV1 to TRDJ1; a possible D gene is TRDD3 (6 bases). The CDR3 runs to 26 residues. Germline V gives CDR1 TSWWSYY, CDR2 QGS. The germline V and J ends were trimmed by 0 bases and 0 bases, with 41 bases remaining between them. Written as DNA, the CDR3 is TGTGCTCTTGGGGAACTACCCCCTACCTGCCCTTCTACGACTCGTACTGGGAGATTGTACACCGATAAACTCATCTTT. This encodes CALGELPPTCPSTTRTGRLYTDKLIF.

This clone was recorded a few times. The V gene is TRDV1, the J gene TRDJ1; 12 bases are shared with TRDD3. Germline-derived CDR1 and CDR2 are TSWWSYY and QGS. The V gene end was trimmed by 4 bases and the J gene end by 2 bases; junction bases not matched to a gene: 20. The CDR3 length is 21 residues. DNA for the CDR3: TGTGCTCTTGGGGGCCCTTCACCACTTAGTACTGGGGGATACAGAACCGATAAACTCATCTTT. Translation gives CALGGPSPLSTGGYRTDKLIF.

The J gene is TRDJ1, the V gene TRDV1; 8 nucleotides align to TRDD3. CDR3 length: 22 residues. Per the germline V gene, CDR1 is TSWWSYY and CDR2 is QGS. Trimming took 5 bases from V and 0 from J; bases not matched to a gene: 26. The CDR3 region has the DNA TGTGCTCTTGGGACCGCGGCCTATGGGTACTGGGGGCCCAGGCTTCACACCGATAAACTCATCTTT. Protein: CALGTAAYGYWGPRLHTDKLIF.